The 15 T cell receptor beta chains listed next were all sequenced from one sample in a study of brain metastases from non-small cell lung cancer. Produced via immunoSEQ multiplex PCR; TCRdb's table is partial and in-frame only. The sample holds roughly 2,300 clones, 86% seen once. The source material was tumor-adjacent normal tissue. The receptors stem from a donor over 35 with non-small cell lung cancer.

The rearrangement uses TRBV28 and TRBJ1-6; D not certain. Germline V gives CDR1 MDHEN, CDR2 SYDVKM. V lost 3 bases to trimming and J lost 9 bases, with 12 bases between them. The CDR3 sequence is 14 residues long. The CDR3 sequence is CASSLAEAASPLHF. In nucleotides, the CDR3 is TGTGCCAGCAGTTTGGCGGAAGCTGCTTCACCCCTCCACTTT.

With respect to this clone: At one end, the junction sequence differs from germline, possibly due to a read error. The chain uses TRBV9 and TRBJ2-6; 8 positions agree with TRBD1. CDR3 length: 18 amino acids. CDR1 is SGDLS and CDR2 is YYNGEE in the germline V gene. The CDR3 bases are TGTGCCAGCAGCGTAGCAGGACAGGGCGCCTCTGGGGCCAACATCCTGACTTTC. Protein sequence: CASSVAGQGASGANILTF. Combining the CDR3 with reference TRBV9 and TRBJ2-6 gives the whole variable domain DSGVTQTPKHLITATGQRVTLRCSPRSGDLSVYWYQQSLDQGLQFLIQYYNGEERAKGNILERFSAQQFPDLHSELNLSSLELGDSALYFCASSVAGQGASGANILTFGAGSRLTVL.

This clone came up once. The V and J genes are TRBV30 and TRBJ2-3; TRBD2 matches at 14 bases. CDR1 GTSNPN and CDR2 SVGIG come from the germline V gene (reference sequence). This CDR3 region has 19 residues. V was pared by 5 bases and J by 0 bases, with 13 bases of the junction left unmatched. The CDR3 DNA sequence: TGTGCCTGGTCGAAACGAAGGACTAGCGGGGGGACTAGCACAGATACGCAGTATTTT. It is translated as CAWSKRRTSGGTSTDTQYF.

This chain connects TRBV3-1 (or the pseudogene TRBV3-2) to TRBJ2-1; weak D call: TRBD1 (5 bases). The germline V gene encodes CDR1 LGHDT and CDR2 YNNKEL (reference sequence). The CDR3 runs to 16 residues. V gave up 4 bases and J gave up 4 bases, with 17 bases separating them. The CDR3 spells CASSPDGVDSYNEQFF. For the CDR3, the DNA is TGTGCCAGCAGCCCAGATGGAGTCGACAGTTACAATGAGCAGTTCTTC.

The chain uses TRBV30 and TRBJ2-1; 12 positions match TRBD2. The CDR3 runs to 20 residues. J lost 2 bases, V lost 0 bases, and 14 bases had no gene match. Germline CDR1 GTSNPN, CDR2 SVGIG (reference sequence). CDR3 residues: CAWSVRRGLAGPSTYNEQFF. The CDR3 DNA follows: TGTGCCTGGAGTGTACGGAGGGGACTAGCGGGTCCCTCGACCTACAATGAGCAGTTCTTC.

This clone was detected a few times. The gene calls are TRBV7-2 and TRBJ2-2, with D perhaps matching TRBD1 (5 bases). CDR3 length: 13 amino acids. The V and J ends lost 5 bases and 7 bases respectively, with 11 bases between them. Germline V CDR1 and CDR2: SGHTA, FQGNSA. CDR3 in DNA: TGTGCCAGCAGCCCACAGGTGATCGGGGAGCTGTTTTTT. Amino acids: CASSPQVIGELFF.

The genes are TRBV27 and TRBJ2-3; no clear D gene. Germline values: CDR1 MNHEY, CDR2 SMNVEV (reference sequence). Trimming stripped 5 bases from V and 0 bases from J, with 6 bases between. CDR3 length equals 13 residues. CDR3 sequence reads: CASSIGSTDTQYF. In DNA form, the CDR3 reads TGTGCCAGCAGTATCGGAAGCACAGATACGCAGTATTTT.

This chain joins TRBV7-9 and TRBJ2-5; D is possibly TRBD1 or TRBD2 (5 bases each). CDR3 size: 14 residues. Trimming shortened V by 4 bases and J by 4 bases, and 13 bases separated the two germline ends. Germline loops: CDR1 SEHNR, CDR2 FQNEAQ (reference sequence). The CDR3 DNA follows: TGTGCCAGCAGCTGGACGGGGCTCGGAGAGACCCAGTACTTC. It encodes CASSWTGLGETQYF.

This sequence joins TRBV10-2 and TRBJ2-2, with 12 bases identical to TRBD2. The CDR3 runs to 15 residues. Germline V gives CDR1 WSHSY, CDR2 SAAADI. V dropped 6 bases and J dropped 6; count of bases not matched to a gene: 5. CDR3 sequence: CASSTSGGFAGELFF. The CDR3 nucleotides are TGCGCCAGCAGCACTAGCGGGGGGTTTGCCGGGGAGCTGTTTTTT.

This chain links TRBV7-9 with TRBJ2-3; D might be TRBD2 (5 bases). Looked up from germline, CDR1 is SEHNR and CDR2 is FQNEAQ (reference sequence). The CDR3 has 16 residues. Trimming pared 2 bases from V and 0 bases from J, leaving 12 bases between. The DNA for the CDR3 is TGTGCCAGCAGCTTATTCCTTCCGGGGAGCACAGATACGCAGTATTTT. It encodes CASSLFLPGSTDTQYF.

This sequence joins TRBV5-1 and TRBJ2-1, with 11 nucleotides matching TRBD2. The CDR3 is 17 residues long. V lost 4 bases to trimming and J lost 7 bases; unmatched junction nucleotides: 13. Germline V gene lookup returns CDR1 SGHRS and CDR2 YFSETQ. This chain's CDR3 is CASSLVASGGSLNEQFF. In nucleotides, the CDR3 is TGCGCCAGCAGCCTTGTGGCTAGCGGGGGGTCTCTGAATGAGCAGTTCTTC.

This chain uses TRBV5-4 with TRBJ2-3; D gene ambiguous. Germline V gene sequence: CDR1 SGHNT, CDR2 YYREEE (reference sequence). The CDR3 totals 12 residues. V shed 0 bases and J shed 5 bases, with 4 bases lying between them. CDR3 protein: CASSLVVDTQYF. Written as DNA, the CDR3 is TGTGCCAGCAGCTTGGTCGTAGATACGCAGTATTTT.

The J gene is TRBJ1-1, the V gene TRBV3-1 (or the pseudogene TRBV3-2); weak D call: TRBD1 (5 bases). Germline-derived CDR1 and CDR2 are LGHDT and YNNKEL (reference sequence). The V gene lost 2 bases and the J gene lost 10 bases, with 11 bases spanning the gap. The CDR3 totals 12 residues. The CDR3 DNA reads TGTGCCAGCAGCCAAAATCGGGGGGTAGCTTTCTTT. Translating gives CASSQNRGVAFF.

CDR3 coding DNA: TGTGCCAGCAGTTACTCGGGTGGGGGCGCAGATACGCAGTATTTT. Protein product: CASSYSGGGADTQYF. The chain links TRBV6-5 to TRBJ2-3; D possibly corresponds to TRBD1 (6 bases). V was shortened by 0 bases and J by 4 bases, with 11 bases between the two germline ends. Germline CDR1 MNHEY, CDR2 SVGAGI. The CDR3 spans 15 residues.

This clone was counted a few times. The chain links TRBV5-4 to TRBJ2-3; 7 nucleotides agree with TRBD2. Losses at the gene ends were 0 bases for V and 4 bases for J; bases not matched to a gene: 5. This CDR3 is built from 15 residues. The germline CDR1 and CDR2 sequences are SGHNT and YYREEE (reference sequence). DNA of the CDR3: TGTGCCAGCAGCTTGGCCGGGGCGGGGGCAGATACGCAGTATTTT. Its protein is CASSLAGAGADTQYF.